This paragraph reports one TCR beta chain. Its specific antigen is unknown. No base qualities exist here, and no much larger clone lies one base off it. The CDR3 regions of human TCRbeta chains were analyzed by immunosequencing. Under the source paper's analysis protocol: Repertoire TCRs were matched against a reference library of SARS-CoV-2-specific TCRs generated with the MIRA antigen-specificity platform. Breadth was defined as the fraction of unique TCRs that were SARS-CoV-2-associated. Depth was defined as the fraction of total T cells that were SARS-CoV-2-associated. Using the MIRA data, every spike-specific TCR was mapped to the spike region that the TCR reacted to and assigned to either a CD4 or a CD8 class. Log10-transformed breadth and depth values were compared by one-way ANOVA with Sidak's multiple comparisons tests. Not all clones reach the TCRdb copy of this immuneACCESS table, which keeps in-frame sequences only. Checked studies attribute under half of the gap to unresolved V genes and leave the rest unexplained. V and J calls plus clone size are reproduced from that table; the DNA served to infer D and trimming. Recorded for this sample are some 110,000 clones; 65% to 85% of them occurred a single time. Of the sample, 9.4% is held by the ten largest clones.

In the paper's terms, the time point label means: baseline before first vaccination. Samples from vaccinated people were obtained from the UK trials COV001 and COV002, which included a single-blind randomized controlled phase 2/3 trial of AZD1222 (ChAdOx1 nCoV-19) in healthy adults. Trial participant PBMC samples were collected at day 0 and day 28 after the second dose for TCRbeta chain sequencing. Trimming takes 2 bases off V and 7 bases off J; junction bases not matched to a gene: 4. The CDR3 sequence holds 13 residues, the cysteine and phenylalanine included. Only the CDR3 part of the read is kept: 39 bases, read in frame from the first base. Reading the germline V gene gives CDR1 MDHEN and CDR2 SYDVKM. The data derive from a study of T cell responses to AZD1222 COVID-19 vaccine (dated by TCRdb to about 2021). Looking at the study overall: AZD1222 recipients given second doses at about 4 weeks or at about 12 weeks were pooled, since spike-specific TCR depth and breadth were not found to differ between the two schedules. Enrollment into the trials was organized by age into subgroups of 18-55, 56-69 and 70-plus years, and those subgroups contained approximately 150, 30 and 60 TCR-sequenced participants, respectively. TCR sequencing covered more than 230 trial participants: 207 given two doses of AZD1222 and about 26 given two doses of MenACWY control vaccine. Results the study describes overall, beyond this receptor: Participants were mostly white British, with more females than males. The authors suggested clonal diversity may have been underestimated. A significant rise in spike-specific TCR breadth and depth was observed after two AZD1222 doses relative to day 0 and relative to MenACWY recipients. No day 14 peak-response samples were available, so repertoires were characterized only after the peak T cell response. The 56-69-year group was small, and its depth increase did not reach significance, likely because of low power. Only five or six AZD1222 recipients were SARS-CoV-2 seropositive at baseline, limiting conclusions about previously exposed vaccinees. Nearly half of unique spike-specific TCRs reportedly recognized epitopes outside regions mutated in the B.1.351 and B.1.1.7 variants. Vaccine-associated CD4 TCRs spanned the whole spike protein, with dominant responses in regions 160-218 and 743-854.

This receptor was taken from an adult in good health. The chain was built from TRBV28 and TRBJ1-2; 7 central bases correspond to TRBD1. The input for sequencing was peripheral blood, taken on day 0 of AZD1222 vaccination. CDR3 region: CASSLRGRGGYTF. The nucleotides read TGTGCCAGCAGTTTAAGGGGGCGAGGTGGCTACACCTTC.